This T cell receptor (beta chain) derives from a study of shared clonotypes between healthy human individuals. The method was immunoSEQ multiplex PCR; TCRdb's version includes in-frame clones alone and lacks a portion of them. The sample lists about 2,500,000 clones, approximately 94% seen once, with about 0.13% in the top ten. A word on this clone: One junction end does not reproduce the germline sequence, and a read error may be involved. Different DNA sequences within this sample yield the same CDR3.

The germline CDR1 and CDR2 sequences are SSHAT and FNYEAQ (reference sequence). The CDR3 length is 14 residues. The TCR sequence derives from a man younger than 35 in good health. This chain connects TRBV7-7 to TRBJ2-5; possibly TRBD2 for D (6 bases). The sample consisted of naive CD4+ T cells sorted from blood. Described subset: CD45RA+ positively selected. The CDR3 nucleotides read TGTGCTAGCAGCCCGGGGACCGGGAGAGAGACCCAGTACTTC. Amino acid sequence: CASSPGTGRETQYF.